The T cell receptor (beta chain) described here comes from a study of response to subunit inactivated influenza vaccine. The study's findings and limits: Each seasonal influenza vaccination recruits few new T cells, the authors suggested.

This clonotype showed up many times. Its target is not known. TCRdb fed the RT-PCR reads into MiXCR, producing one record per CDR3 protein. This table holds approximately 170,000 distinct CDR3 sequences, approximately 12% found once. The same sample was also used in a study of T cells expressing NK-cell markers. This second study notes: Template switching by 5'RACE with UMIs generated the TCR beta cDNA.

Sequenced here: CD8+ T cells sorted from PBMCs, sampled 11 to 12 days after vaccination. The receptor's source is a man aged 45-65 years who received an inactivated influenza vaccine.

Written as DNA, the CDR3 is TGTGCCAGCAGTTACGGGGCAGAAGCTTTCTTT. This codes for CASSYGAEAFF. V gene TRBV6-2 or TRBV6-3 combines with J gene TRBJ1-1, with a weak D call TRBD1 (5 bases). Germline CDR1 MNHEY, CDR2 SVGEGT. The CDR3 is 11 residues long. V was trimmed by 2 bases and J by 8 bases, leaving 6 bases between them.